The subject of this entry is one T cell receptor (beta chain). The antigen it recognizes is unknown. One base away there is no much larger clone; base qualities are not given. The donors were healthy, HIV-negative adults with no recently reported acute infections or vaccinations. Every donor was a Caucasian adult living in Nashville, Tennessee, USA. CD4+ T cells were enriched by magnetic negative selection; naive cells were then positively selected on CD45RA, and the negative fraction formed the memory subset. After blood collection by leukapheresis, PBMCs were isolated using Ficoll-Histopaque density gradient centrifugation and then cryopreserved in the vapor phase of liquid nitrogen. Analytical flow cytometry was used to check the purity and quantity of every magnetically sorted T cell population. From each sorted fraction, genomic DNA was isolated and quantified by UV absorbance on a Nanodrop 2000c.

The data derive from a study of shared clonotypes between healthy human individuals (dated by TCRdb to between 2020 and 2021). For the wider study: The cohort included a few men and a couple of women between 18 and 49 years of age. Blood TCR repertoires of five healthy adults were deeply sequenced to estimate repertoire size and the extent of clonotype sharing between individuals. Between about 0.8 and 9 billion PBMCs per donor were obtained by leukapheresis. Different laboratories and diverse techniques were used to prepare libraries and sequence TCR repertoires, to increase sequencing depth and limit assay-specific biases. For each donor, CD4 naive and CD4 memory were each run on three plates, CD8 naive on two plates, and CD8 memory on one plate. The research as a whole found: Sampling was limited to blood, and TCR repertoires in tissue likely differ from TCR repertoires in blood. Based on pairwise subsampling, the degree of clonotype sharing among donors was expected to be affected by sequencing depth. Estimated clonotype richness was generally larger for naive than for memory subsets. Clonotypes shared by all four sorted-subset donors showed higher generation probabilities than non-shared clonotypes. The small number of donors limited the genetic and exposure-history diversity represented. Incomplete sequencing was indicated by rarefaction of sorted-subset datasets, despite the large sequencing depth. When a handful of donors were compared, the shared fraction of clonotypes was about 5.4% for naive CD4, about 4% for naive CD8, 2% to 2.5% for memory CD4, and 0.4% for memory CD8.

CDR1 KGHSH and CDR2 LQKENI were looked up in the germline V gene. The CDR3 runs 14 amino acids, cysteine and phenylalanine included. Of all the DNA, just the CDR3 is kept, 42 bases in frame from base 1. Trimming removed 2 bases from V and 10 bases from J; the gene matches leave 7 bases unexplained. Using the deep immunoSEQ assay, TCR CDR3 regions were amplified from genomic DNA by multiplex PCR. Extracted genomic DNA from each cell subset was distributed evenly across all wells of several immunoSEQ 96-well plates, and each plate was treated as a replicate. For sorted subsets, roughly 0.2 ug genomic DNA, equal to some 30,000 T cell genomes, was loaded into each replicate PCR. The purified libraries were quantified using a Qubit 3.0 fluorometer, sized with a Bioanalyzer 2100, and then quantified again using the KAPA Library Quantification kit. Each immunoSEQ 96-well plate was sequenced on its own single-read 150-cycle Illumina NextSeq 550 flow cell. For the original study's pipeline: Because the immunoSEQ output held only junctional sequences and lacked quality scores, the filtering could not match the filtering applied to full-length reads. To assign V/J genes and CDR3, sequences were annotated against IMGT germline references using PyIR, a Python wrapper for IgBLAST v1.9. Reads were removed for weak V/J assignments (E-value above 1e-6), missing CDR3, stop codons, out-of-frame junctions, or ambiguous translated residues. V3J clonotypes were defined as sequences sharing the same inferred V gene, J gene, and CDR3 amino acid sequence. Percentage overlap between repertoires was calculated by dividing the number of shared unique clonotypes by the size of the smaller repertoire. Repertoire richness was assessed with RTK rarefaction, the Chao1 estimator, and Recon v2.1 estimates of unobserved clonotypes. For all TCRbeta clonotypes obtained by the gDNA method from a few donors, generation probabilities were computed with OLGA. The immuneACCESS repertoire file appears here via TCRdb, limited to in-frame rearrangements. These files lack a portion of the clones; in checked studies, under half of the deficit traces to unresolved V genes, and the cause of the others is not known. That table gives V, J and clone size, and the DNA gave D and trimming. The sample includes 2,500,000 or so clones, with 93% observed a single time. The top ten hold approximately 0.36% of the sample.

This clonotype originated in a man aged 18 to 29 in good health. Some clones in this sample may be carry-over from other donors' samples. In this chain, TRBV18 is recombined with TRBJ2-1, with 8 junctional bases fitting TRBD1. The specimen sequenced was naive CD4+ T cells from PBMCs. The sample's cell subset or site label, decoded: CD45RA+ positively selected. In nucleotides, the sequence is TGTGCCAGCTCACCAGATCAGGGGGCGGGGGAGCAGTTCTTC. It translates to CASSPDQGAGEQFF.